The 6 T cell receptor beta chains below come from one sample, sequenced in a study of identical twins. TCRdb independently ran MiXCR on the 5' RACE reads; one entry per CDR3 protein. The repertoire consists of 1.5 million to 2 million distinct CDR3 sequences, with about 32% occurring once and the leading ten covering roughly 0.3%. The sequencing sample was made of cord blood. These receptors all stem from a newborn girl in good health.

This sequence joins TRBV9 and TRBJ2-7, with 7 bases identical to TRBD2. This CDR3 spans 14 amino acids. CDR1 is SGDLS, CDR2 YYNGEE, per germline. V shed 0 bases, J shed 5 bases, and the junction held 5 bases outside the gene matches. CDR3 residues: CASSVVPGGNEQYF. DNA for the CDR3: TGTGCCAGCAGCGTAGTTCCGGGGGGAAACGAGCAGTACTTC.

The chain has TRBV2 and TRBJ2-7; 9 positions agree with TRBD1. The CDR3 sequence is 15 residues long. Looked up from germline, CDR1 is SNHLY and CDR2 is FYNNEI. J gave up 3 bases and V 7 bases, and 10 bases lay outside the gene matches. The CDR3 DNA is TGTGCCAGCATACGGGAACAGGGGGCTTTCTACGAGCAGTACTTC. Its protein product is CASIREQGAFYEQYF.

This clonotype has more than one count but fewer than ten. This chain connects TRBV12-3 or TRBV12-4 to TRBJ1-4, with D hard to call. The CDR3 is made up of 13 amino acids. The V end lost 6 bases, the J end lost 5 bases, and 10 bases lay between the germline ends. CDR3 amino acids: CASRVSTNEKLFF. CDR3 sequence (DNA): TGTGCCAGCAGGGTTTCCACCAATGAAAAACTGTTTTTT.

This clonotype has only a few counts. The chain links TRBV6-5 to TRBJ1-2; possible D gene TRBD1, 5 bases. The CDR3 has 13 residues. The V and J ends lost 6 bases and 8 bases respectively, with 16 bases between them. CDR1 is MNHEY, CDR2 SVGAGI, per germline. CDR3 coding DNA: TGTGCCAGCAGAAACTCACGGGGCGACGGCTACACCTTC. This encodes CASRNSRGDGYTF.

V gene TRBV12-3 or TRBV12-4 combines with J gene TRBJ1-5; TRBD1 agrees at 8 bases. The trim removed 6 bases at V and 1 base at J, leaving 2 bases unmatched. The CDR3 has 14 residues. The CDR3 region is CASRTGASNQPQHF. CDR3 bases: TGTGCCAGCAGGACAGGGGCGAGCAATCAGCCCCAGCATTTT.

The chain recombines TRBV6-2 or TRBV6-3 with TRBJ2-1; D uncertain. V shed 0 bases and J shed 5 bases, with 23 bases lying between them. Germline V gene sequence: CDR1 MNHEY, CDR2 SVGEGT. This CDR3 comprises 19 residues. The DNA for the CDR3 is TGTGCCAGCAGTTACTCGAGTCTTATTGAGACCTGGCCTCACAATGAGCAGTTCTTC. Encoded protein: CASSYSSLIETWPHNEQFF.